The 23 T cell receptor beta chains given below trace back to one sample, sequenced in a study of T cell repertoires in cytomegalovirus infection. TCRdb reprocessed the reads via MiXCR and lists one record per CDR3 protein. The sample consists of over 100,000 distinct CDR3 sequences, about 30% of them appearing once. Their cognate antigens are unknown. The source material was CD8+ T cells from cultured PBMCs, sampled from culture after CMV antigen stimulation. These receptors were taken from a human donor in good health (CMV status not recorded). Some clones in this sample may be carry-over from other donors' samples.

The V and J genes are TRBV6-2 or TRBV6-3 and TRBJ2-7, with unresolved D. Trimming removed 3 bases from V and 2 bases from J, with 23 bases in between. Germline assignment: CDR1 MNHEY and CDR2 SVGEGT. CDR3 length: 18 residues. CDR3 coding DNA: TGTGCCAGCAGTTATCAACCGGTCTGGCTCACAGCAACCTACGAGCAGTACTTC. Translating gives CASSYQPVWLTATYEQYF.

This clonotype was seen a few times. This chain connects TRBV7-8 to TRBJ2-2, with D possibly being TRBD1 (5 bases). The germline V and J ends were trimmed by 2 bases and 4 bases, with 11 bases remaining between them. The CDR3 loop spans 15 amino acids. In germline, CDR1 is SGHVS, CDR2 FQNEAQ. CDR3: CASSLSAGRTGELFF. The DNA for the CDR3 is TGTGCCAGCAGCTTATCTGCAGGGCGCACCGGGGAGCTGTTTTTT.

The chain recombines TRBV20-1 with TRBJ2-1; 8 nucleotides line up with TRBD2. Germline CDR1 DFQATT, CDR2 SNEGSKA (reference sequence). This CDR3 contains 13 residues. The DNA of the CDR3 is TGCAAGGGAACTAGCGGCAATTACAATGAGCAGTTCTTC. Amino acid sequence: CKGTSGNYNEQFF.

This clonotype appeared many times. The chain links TRBV7-2 to TRBJ2-7; maybe TRBD2 (6 bases). CDR1 is SGHTA, CDR2 FQGNSA, per germline. The CDR3 is 14 amino acids. V gave up 5 bases and J gave up 0 bases, with 11 bases separating them. CDR3 nucleotides: TGTGCCAGCAGCGAAGGTAGCGGCTCCTACGAGCAGTACTTC. Translated: CASSEGSGSYEQYF.

The J gene is TRBJ1-4, the V gene TRBV30, with TRBD1 as a possible D gene (5 bases). V lost 3 bases and J lost 7, with 15 bases in between. The germline V gene has CDR1 GTSNPN and CDR2 SVGIG (reference sequence). The CDR3 has 14 residues. CDR3 sequence (DNA): TGTGCCTGGAGCGTGGACAAGGCTACTGAAAAACTGTTTTTT. Translated: CAWSVDKATEKLFF.

The V call is TRBV27, the J call TRBJ1-1; D is undetermined. Trimming left V 3 bases short and J 1 base short, with 9 bases between. The CDR3 runs 14 residues. In germline, CDR1 is MNHEY, CDR2 SMNVEV (reference sequence). The CDR3 sequence is CASSFGLTNTEAFF. CDR3 coding DNA: TGTGCCAGCAGTTTCGGACTTACGAACACTGAAGCTTTCTTT.

This sequence joins TRBV7-9 and TRBJ2-7; D is uncertain. Germline V gene lookup returns CDR1 SEHNR and CDR2 FQNEAQ (reference sequence). This CDR3 has 13 amino acids. The germline V and J ends were trimmed by 1 base and 6 bases, with 10 bases remaining between them. CDR3: CASSLGVYGEQYF. CDR3 bases: TGTGCCAGCAGCTTAGGAGTGTACGGCGAGCAGTACTTC.

The chain couples TRBV27 to TRBJ1-5, with no clear D. Germline assignment: CDR1 MNHEY and CDR2 SMNVEV (reference sequence). This CDR3 is 16 amino acids long. Trimming shortened V by 0 bases and J by 0 bases, and 9 bases separated the two germline ends. CDR3: CASSLSAPYSNQPQHF. In DNA form, the CDR3 reads TGTGCCAGCAGTTTATCGGCACCCTATAGCAATCAGCCCCAGCATTTT.

The chain carries TRBV19 and TRBJ1-2; D gene unclear. Germline CDR1 reads LNHDA; CDR2 reads SQIVND (reference sequence). V was cut by 7 bases and J by 0 bases, with 15 bases left in between. The CDR3 runs 15 residues. CDR3 nucleotides: TGTGCCAGTACCCTCGTGGGATCTACTAACTATGGCTACACCTTC. It yields the protein CASTLVGSTNYGYTF.

The V gene is TRBV28, the J gene TRBJ1-1; TRBD1 agrees at 7 bases. The V gene end was trimmed by 8 bases and the J gene end by 5 bases; junction bases not matched to a gene: 5. The V gene's germline CDR1 is MDHEN and CDR2 SYDVKM. This CDR3 spans 12 amino acids. CDR3 loop: CASFEQGTEAFF. DNA for the CDR3: TGTGCCAGCTTTGAACAGGGGACTGAAGCTTTCTTT.

This clonotype was recorded a few times. The rearrangement links TRBV7-6 to TRBJ2-1, with TRBD2 identical over 12 bases. Germline CDR1 is SGHVS and CDR2 is FNYEAQ. The CDR3 length is 17 residues. V lost 3 bases to trimming and J lost 5 bases; unmatched junction nucleotides: 8. The CDR3 DNA is TGTGCCAGCAGCTTCTCTCTAGCGGGGGGGCCCCACAATGAGCAGTTCTTC. Amino acids: CASSFSLAGGPHNEQFF.

This clonotype was observed a few times. This sequence joins TRBV5-6 and TRBJ2-7; D possibly matches TRBD1 or TRBD2 (5 bases each). V was shortened by 2 bases and J by 2 bases, with 11 bases between the two germline ends. The CDR3 consists of 14 residues. The germline V gene encodes CDR1 SGHDT and CDR2 YYEEEE. This CDR3 is CASSFGDGTYEQYF. CDR3 in DNA: TGTGCCAGCAGCTTTGGGGACGGGACCTACGAGCAGTACTTC.

This clonotype was seen only once. V is TRBV15 and J is TRBJ2-4; D unresolved. Trimming took 0 bases from V and 2 from J, leaving 17 bases between them. The germline V gene has CDR1 LNHNV and CDR2 YYDKDF (reference sequence). The CDR3 runs 18 residues. CDR3 residues: CATSRDQPFIRTKNIQYF. CDR3 bases: TGTGCCACCAGCAGAGATCAACCCTTTATAAGGACCAAAAACATTCAGTACTTC.

The V gene is TRBV7-8, the J gene TRBJ1-2, with 9 bases that match TRBD1. Germline V gene data show CDR1 as SGHVS and CDR2 as FQNEAQ. This CDR3 region has 13 residues. After removal of 7 bases from V and 5 bases from J, the junction contained 5 bases not matched to a gene. CDR3 sequence reads: CASTPTGGYGYTF. DNA of the CDR3: TGTGCCAGCACCCCGACAGGGGGATATGGCTACACCTTC.

This clonotype was counted only a few times. This chain joins TRBV4-1 and TRBJ1-2; TRBD1 matches 9 bases. The germline V gene encodes CDR1 MGHRA and CDR2 YSYEKL. Trimming took 6 bases from V and 3 from J; bases not matched to a gene: 5. This CDR3 is built from 14 residues. CDR3 in amino acids: CASRGTGSDYGYTF. CDR3 DNA: TGCGCCAGCAGGGGGACAGGGAGCGACTATGGCTACACCTTC.

In this sample, this clonotype turned up many times. This chain joins TRBV7-3 and TRBJ1-1; possible D gene TRBD1, 5 bases. The V end lost 2 bases, the J end lost 6 bases, and 19 bases lay between the germline ends. The CDR3 consists of 16 residues. Looked up from germline, CDR1 is SGHTA and CDR2 is FQGTGA. The CDR3 sequence is CASSLRGGGVMAEAFF. CDR3 DNA sequence: TGTGCCAGCAGCTTACGGGGGGGGGGAGTAATGGCTGAAGCTTTCTTT.

This clonotype was observed a few times. The chain carries TRBV4-1 and TRBJ1-5, with 10 bases identical to TRBD1. This CDR3 has 14 residues. The V and J ends lost 4 bases and 9 bases, in that order; junction bases with no gene match: 6. The germline V gene has CDR1 MGHRA and CDR2 YSYEKL. The CDR3 coding sequence is TGCGCCAGCAGCCGGACAGGGGGGGCCTCGCCCCAGCATTTT. The encoded protein is CASSRTGGASPQHF.

The rearrangement uses TRBV14 and TRBJ1-3, with D possibly being TRBD1 (6 bases). Germline V gives CDR1 SGHDN, CDR2 FVKESK. The CDR3 has 15 residues. V lost 3 bases to trimming and J lost 0 bases, with 9 bases between them. This CDR3 is CASSHTGHSGNTIYF. In DNA, the CDR3 is TGTGCCAGCAGCCACACAGGGCACTCTGGAAACACCATATATTTT.

V usage is TRBV19 and J usage is TRBJ2-7, with D perhaps TRBD2 (6 bases). Germline V gene lookup returns CDR1 LNHDA and CDR2 SQIVND (reference sequence). The CDR3 extends over 13 amino acids. V lost 10 bases and J 2 bases, leaving 15 bases between the germline ends. CDR3 DNA sequence: TGTGCCACCAGGCAGGCGGGGACCTACGAGCAGTACTTC. It yields the protein CATRQAGTYEQYF.

This clonotype was counted once. The rearrangement uses TRBV2 and TRBJ1-4; D is unresolved. The length of the CDR3 is 14 residues. V gave up 2 bases and J gave up 5 bases, with 9 bases separating them. Germline V gene data show CDR1 as SNHLY and CDR2 as FYNNEI. CDR3 coding DNA: TGTGCCAGCAGTGAACCGAACTCGAATGAAAAACTGTTTTTT. Residues: CASSEPNSNEKLFF.

V and J are TRBV20-1 and TRBJ2-2; 11 nucleotides align to TRBD2. CDR3 length: 16 amino acids. Germline V gene sequence: CDR1 DFQATT, CDR2 SNEGSKA (reference sequence). J gave up 7 bases and V 5 bases, and 12 bases lay outside the gene matches. This CDR3 is CSAVRVAGGPIGELFF. The CDR3 bases are TGCAGTGCTGTGAGGGTAGCGGGGGGGCCGATCGGGGAGCTGTTTTTT.

The CDR3 spells CASSYSETGATTPLHF. The DNA of the CDR3 is TGTGCCAGCAGTTACTCCGAAACAGGGGCCACGACACCCCTCCACTTT. This sequence joins TRBV6-6 and TRBJ1-6; 7 bases are shared with TRBD1. After removal of 0 bases from V and 11 bases from J, the junction contained 10 bases not matched to a gene. Germline CDR1 reads MNHNY; CDR2 reads SVGAGI (reference sequence). CDR3 length equals 16 residues.

The V and J genes are TRBV7-9 and TRBJ2-5; no reliable D call. Germline assignment: CDR1 SEHNR and CDR2 FQNEAQ (reference sequence). Trimming removed 1 base from V and 5 bases from J, with 11 bases in between. The CDR3 sequence is 14 residues long. The CDR3 region has the DNA TGTGCCAGCAGCTTAGGAGGCCTATTGGAGACCCAGTACTTC. It codes for CASSLGGLLETQYF.